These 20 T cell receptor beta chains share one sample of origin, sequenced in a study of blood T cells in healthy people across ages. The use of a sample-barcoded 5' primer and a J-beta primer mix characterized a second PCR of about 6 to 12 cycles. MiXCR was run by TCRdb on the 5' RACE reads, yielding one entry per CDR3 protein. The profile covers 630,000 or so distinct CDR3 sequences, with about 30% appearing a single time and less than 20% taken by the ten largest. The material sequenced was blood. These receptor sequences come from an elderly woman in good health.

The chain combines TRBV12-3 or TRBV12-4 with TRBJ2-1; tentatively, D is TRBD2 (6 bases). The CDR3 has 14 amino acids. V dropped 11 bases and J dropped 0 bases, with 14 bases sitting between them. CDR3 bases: TGTGCCGGGAGGAGGGCGAGCTCCTACAATGAGCAGTTCTTC. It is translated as CAGRRASSYNEQFF.

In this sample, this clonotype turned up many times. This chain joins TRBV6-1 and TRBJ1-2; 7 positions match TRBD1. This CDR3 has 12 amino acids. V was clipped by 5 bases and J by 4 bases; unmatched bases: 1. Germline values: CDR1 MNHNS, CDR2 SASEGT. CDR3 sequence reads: CASSRQGYGYTF. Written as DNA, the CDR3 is TGTGCCAGCAGTCGACAGGGCTATGGCTACACCTTC.

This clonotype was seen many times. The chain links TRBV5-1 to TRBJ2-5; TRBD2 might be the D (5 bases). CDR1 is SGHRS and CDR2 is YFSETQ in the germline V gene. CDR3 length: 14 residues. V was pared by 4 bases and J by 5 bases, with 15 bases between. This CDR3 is CASSPDGRRETQYF. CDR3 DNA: TGCGCCAGCAGCCCCGATGGACGGAGGGAGACCCAGTACTTC.

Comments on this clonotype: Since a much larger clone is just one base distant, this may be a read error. CDR3 region: CASRYRAGYQPQHF. The CDR3 DNA sequence: TGTGCCAGCAGGTACCGGGCAGGGTATCAGCCCCAGCATTTT. The V gene is TRBV6-2 or TRBV6-3, the J gene TRBJ1-5, with D possibly matching TRBD1 (5 bases). Per germline, CDR1 MNHEY and CDR2 SVGEGT. V gave up 6 bases and J gave up 5 bases, with 14 bases separating them. There are 14 residues in the CDR3.

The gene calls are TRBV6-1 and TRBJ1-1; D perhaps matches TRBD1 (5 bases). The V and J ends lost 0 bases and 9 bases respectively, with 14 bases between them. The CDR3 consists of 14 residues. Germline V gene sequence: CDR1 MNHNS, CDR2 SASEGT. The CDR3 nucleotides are TGTGCCAGCAGTGAAGCCGGCGCAGAGGGGCAAGCTTTCTTT. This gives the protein CASSEAGAEGQAFF.

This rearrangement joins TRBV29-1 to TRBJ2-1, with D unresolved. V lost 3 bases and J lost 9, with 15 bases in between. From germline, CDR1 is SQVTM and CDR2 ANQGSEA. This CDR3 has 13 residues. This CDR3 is CSVELHTESEQFF. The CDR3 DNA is TGCAGCGTTGAGCTACATACCGAGAGTGAGCAGTTCTTC.

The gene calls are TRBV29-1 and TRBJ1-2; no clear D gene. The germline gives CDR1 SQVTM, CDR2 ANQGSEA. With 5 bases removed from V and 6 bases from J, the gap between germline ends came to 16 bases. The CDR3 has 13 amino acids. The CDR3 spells CSVPAGDEDGYTF. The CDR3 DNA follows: TGCAGCGTTCCTGCGGGTGATGAGGATGGCTACACCTTC.

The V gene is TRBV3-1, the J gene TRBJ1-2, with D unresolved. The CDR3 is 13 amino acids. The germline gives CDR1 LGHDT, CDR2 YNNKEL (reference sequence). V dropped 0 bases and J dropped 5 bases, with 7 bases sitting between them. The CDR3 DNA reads TGTGCCAGCAGCCAAGAGCGTGCGTATGGCTACACCTTC. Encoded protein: CASSQERAYGYTF.

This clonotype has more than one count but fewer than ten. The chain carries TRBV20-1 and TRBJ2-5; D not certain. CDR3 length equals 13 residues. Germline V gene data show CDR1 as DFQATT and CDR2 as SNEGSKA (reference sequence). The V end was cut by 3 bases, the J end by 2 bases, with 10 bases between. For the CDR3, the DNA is TGCAGTGCTAGCTCACCGGATCAAGAGACCCAGTACTTC. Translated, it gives CSASSPDQETQYF.

The CDR3 nucleotides are TGCGCCAGCAGCTTGGGGACAGGGTGGAGCGAAGAGACCCAGTACTTC. It specifies CASSLGTGWSEETQYF. This chain links TRBV5-1 with TRBJ2-5; 8 nucleotides line up with TRBD1. V trimming: 0 bases; J trimming: 3 bases; junction bases outside the gene matches: 7. The CDR3 consists of 16 residues. Per germline, CDR1 SGHRS and CDR2 YFSETQ.

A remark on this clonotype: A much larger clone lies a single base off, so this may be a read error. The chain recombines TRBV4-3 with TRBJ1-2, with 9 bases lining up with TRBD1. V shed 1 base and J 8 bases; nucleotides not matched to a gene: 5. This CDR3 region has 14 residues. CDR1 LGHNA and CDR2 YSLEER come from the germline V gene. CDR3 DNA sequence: TGCGCCAGCAGCCAAGTGGGACAGGGACAGGGCTACACCTTC. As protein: CASSQVGQGQGYTF.

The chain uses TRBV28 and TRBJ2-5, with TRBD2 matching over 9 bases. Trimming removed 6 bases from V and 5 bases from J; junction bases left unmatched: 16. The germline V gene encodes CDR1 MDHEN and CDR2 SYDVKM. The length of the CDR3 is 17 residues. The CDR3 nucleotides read TGTGCCAGCAGCCCTAGACTACCAGCGGGGGGAACGGAGACCCAGTACTTC. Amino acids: CASSPRLPAGGTETQYF.

CDR3 sequence reads: CASSFGYVSSGANVLTF. The CDR3 coding sequence is TGTGCCAGCAGCTTCGGATACGTCTCCTCTGGGGCCAACGTCCTGACTTTC. The chain combines TRBV5-5 with TRBJ2-6; D is ambiguous. Trimming cost V 2 bases and J 0 bases, with 12 bases left between them. Germline CDR1 reads SGHKS; CDR2 reads YYEKEE (reference sequence). The CDR3 totals 17 residues.

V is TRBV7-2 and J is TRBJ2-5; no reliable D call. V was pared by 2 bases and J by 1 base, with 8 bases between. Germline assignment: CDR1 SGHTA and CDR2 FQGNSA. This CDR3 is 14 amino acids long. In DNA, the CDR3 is TGTGCCAGCAGCTTAAGTGTATCCCAAGAGACCCAGTACTTC. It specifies CASSLSVSQETQYF.

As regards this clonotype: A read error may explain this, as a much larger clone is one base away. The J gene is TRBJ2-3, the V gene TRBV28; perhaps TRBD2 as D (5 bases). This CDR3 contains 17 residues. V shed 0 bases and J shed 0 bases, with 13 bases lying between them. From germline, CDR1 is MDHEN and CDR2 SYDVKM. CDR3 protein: CASSLWVSGRSTDTQYF. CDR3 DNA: TGTGCCAGCAGTTTATGGGTCAGCGGTAGGAGCACAGATACGCAGTATTTT.

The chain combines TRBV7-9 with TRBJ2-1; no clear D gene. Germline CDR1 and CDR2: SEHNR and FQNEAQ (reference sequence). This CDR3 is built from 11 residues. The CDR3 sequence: CASHAAETQFF. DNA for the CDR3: TGTGCTAGCCACGCCGCAGAGACCCAGTTCTTC. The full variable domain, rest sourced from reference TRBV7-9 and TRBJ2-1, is DTGVSQNPRHKITKRGQNVTFRCDPISEHNRLYWYRQTLGQGPEFLTYFQNEAQLEKSRLLSDRFSAERPKGSFSTLEIQRTEQGDSAMYLCASHAAETQFFGPGTRLTVL.

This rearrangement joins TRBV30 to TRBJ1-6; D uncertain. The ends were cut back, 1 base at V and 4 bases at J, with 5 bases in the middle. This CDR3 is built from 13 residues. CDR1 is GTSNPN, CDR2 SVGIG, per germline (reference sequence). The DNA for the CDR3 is TGTGCCTGGAGTGGGGAGTATAATTCACCCCTCCACTTT. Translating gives CAWSGEYNSPLHF.

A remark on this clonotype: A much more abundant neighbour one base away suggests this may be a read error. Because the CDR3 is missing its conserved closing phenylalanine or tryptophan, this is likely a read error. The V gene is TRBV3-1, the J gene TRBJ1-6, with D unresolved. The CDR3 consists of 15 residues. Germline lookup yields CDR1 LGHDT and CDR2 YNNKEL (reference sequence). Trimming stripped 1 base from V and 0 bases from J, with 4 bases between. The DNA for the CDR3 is TGTGCCAGCAGCCAAGGGGGCTCCTATAATTCACCCCTCCACTCT. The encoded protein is CASSQGGSYNSPLHS.

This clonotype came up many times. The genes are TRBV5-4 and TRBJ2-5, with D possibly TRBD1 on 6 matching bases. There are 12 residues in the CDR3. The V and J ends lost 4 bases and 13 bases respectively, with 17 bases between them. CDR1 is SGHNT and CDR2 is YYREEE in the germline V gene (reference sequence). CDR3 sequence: CASSQDRQKGYF. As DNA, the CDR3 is TGTGCCAGCAGCCAAGACAGGCAAAAGGGGTACTTC.

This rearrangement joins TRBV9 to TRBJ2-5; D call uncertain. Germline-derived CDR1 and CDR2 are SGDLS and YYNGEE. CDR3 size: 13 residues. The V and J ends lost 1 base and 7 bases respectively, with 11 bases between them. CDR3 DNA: TGTGCCAGCAGCGTAAGTCCTGGAGTGACCCAGTACTTC. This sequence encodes CASSVSPGVTQYF.